A selection of T cell receptor beta chains follows, all from one sample in a study of cytomegalovirus exposure and HLA in healthy donors. Clones were sequenced by immunoSEQ multiplex PCR, and TCRdb holds only the in-frame ones, with some missing. This sample carries approximately 59,000 clones, roughly 80% of them seen once, and the ten largest clones take about 3%. The sequenced sample consisted of PBMCs. These receptor sequences come from a girl under 18 in good health and CMV-seropositive. Each CDR3 is given with its conserved first and last residue. Each record gives: D gene, V gene, clone size, J gene, CDR3 protein, CDR3 DNA. D genes are given only for firm matches. Size is stated for part of the rows, as once, few or many counts, or as a class when the clone is expanded.

>.|TRBV19|.|TRBJ2-7
CASSQGQTYEQYF
TGTGCCAGTAGTCAAGGACAGACCTACGAGCAGTACTTC
>TRBD1|TRBV29-1|.|TRBJ1-2
CSVKGTDYGYTF
TGCAGCGTCAAAGGGACAGACTATGGCTACACCTTC
>.|TRBV7-2|.|TRBJ2-7
CASSLVSGVRNEQYF
TGTGCCAGCAGCTTAGTGTCAGGGGTCCGTAACGAGCAGTACTTC
>TRBD1|TRBV7-9|.|TRBJ1-4
CASSTWTGEKEKLFF
TGTGCCAGCAGCACGTGGACAGGAGAGAAAGAAAAACTGTTTTTT
>TRBD2|TRBV6-5|.|TRBJ2-1
CASSSTGGPHNEQFF
TGTGCCAGCAGTAGTACGGGGGGGCCCCACAATGAGCAGTTCTTC
>TRBD1|TRBV6-4|.|TRBJ1-1
CASSESGGRGTEAFF
TGTGCCAGCAGTGAATCAGGGGGAAGGGGCACTGAAGCTTTCTTT
>.|TRBV6-1|.|TRBJ2-3
CASNIQGFSTDTQYF
TGTGCCAGCAATATACAGGGTTTTAGCACAGATACGCAGTATTTT
>.|TRBV4-1|.|TRBJ1-4
CASSQGGLTEATNEKLFF
TGCGCCAGCAGCCAAGGGGGCCTCACCGAGGCAACTAATGAAAAACTGTTTTTT
>TRBD1|TRBV2|few|TRBJ2-7
CASSQTGGAYEQYF
TGTGCCAGCAGTCAAACAGGGGGCGCCTACGAGCAGTACTTC
>TRBD1|TRBV29-1|.|TRBJ1-1
CSVAPRLGTADGTEAFF
TGCAGCGTTGCCCCCCGGTTAGGGACAGCCGACGGCACTGAAGCTTTCTTT
>.|TRBV29-1|.|TRBJ1-2
CSVGENYGYTF
TGCAGCGTTGGGGAGAACTATGGCTACACCTTC
>.|TRBV29-1|once|TRBJ1-1
CSVPSGGNTEAFF
TGCAGCGTTCCTTCCGGGGGTAACACTGAAGCTTTCTTT
>TRBD1|TRBV5-8|.|TRBJ2-4
CASSPGTGEILAKNIQYF
TGTGCCAGCAGCCCCGGGACAGGGGAGATATTAGCCAAAAACATTCAGTACTTC
>.|TRBV19|.|TRBJ2-7
CASSMRLASYEQYF
TGTGCCAGTAGTATGAGGCTAGCGTCCTACGAGCAGTACTTC
>.|TRBV14|once|TRBJ1-1
CASSQDLRTEAFF
TGTGCCAGCAGCCAAGATTTGAGGACTGAAGCTTTCTTT
>.|TRBV30|once|TRBJ2-3
CAWSETGAADTQYF
TGTGCCTGGAGTGAAACGGGAGCAGCAGATACGCAGTATTTT
>.|TRBV30|.|TRBJ2-5
CAWRELRGPETQYF
TGTGCCTGGAGGGAATTAAGGGGCCCAGAGACCCAGTACTTC
>TRBD1|TRBV5-1|.|TRBJ2-7
CASSSTGSEQYF
TGCGCCAGCAGCTCGACAGGGTCCGAGCAGTACTTC
>.|TRBV27|.|TRBJ2-7
CASSSGNSIYEQYF
TGTGCCAGCAGTTCAGGGAATAGTATCTACGAGCAGTACTTC
>.|TRBV7-9|.|TRBJ2-1
CASSPRGADYNEQFF
TGTGCCAGCAGCCCCAGGGGAGCGGATTACAATGAGCAGTTCTTC
>TRBD2|TRBV30|.|TRBJ2-5
CAWNGAGGQTQYF
TGTGCCTGGAACGGGGCGGGGGGCCAGACCCAGTACTTC
>TRBD1|TRBV30|.|TRBJ2-5
CAWMNQGETLYF
TGTGCCTGGATGAATCAGGGGGAGACCCTGTACTTC
>.|TRBV30|.|TRBJ1-5
CAWTLGEGPSNQPQHF
TGTGCCTGGACCCTGGGGGAGGGACCTAGCAATCAGCCCCAGCATTTT
>.|TRBV12-5|.|TRBJ2-1
CASGFRNEQFF
TGTGCTAGTGGTTTTAGAAATGAGCAGTTCTTC
>TRBD1|TRBV2|.|TRBJ2-1
CASRDRVGYNEQFF
TGTGCCAGCAGGGACAGGGTAGGGTACAATGAGCAGTTCTTC
>.|TRBV13|.|TRBJ2-3
CASSLKAGTDTQYF
TGTGCCAGCAGCTTAAAGGCAGGGACAGATACGCAGTATTTT
>.|TRBV6-6|.|TRBJ1-5
CASSYSRSQPQHF
TGTGCCAGCAGTTACTCGAGAAGCCAGCCCCAGCATTTT